This TCR beta chain was found in a study of blood T cells in healthy people across ages. Using a J-beta primer mix together with a sample-barcoded 5' primer, a second PCR was run for about 6 to 11 cycles. A template-switch adaptor containing 12 random nucleotides labeled each cDNA molecule. TCRdb processed the 5' RACE reads anew with MiXCR; each CDR3 protein has one entry. The sample records about a million distinct CDR3 sequences, roughly 47% being singletons. A word on this clonotype: Its antigen is currently unknown.

J gave up 7 bases and V 5 bases, and 10 bases lay outside the gene matches. Germline V gene sequence: CDR1 SGDLS, CDR2 YYNGEE. This CDR3 has 15 amino acids. Findings of the study overall: Older age coincided with a roughly linear decline in TCR beta diversity per million T cells.

The sample was blood. This clonotype originated in a woman aged 60-70 years in good health. The chain couples TRBV9 to TRBJ1-4, with TRBD1 identical over 8 bases. CDR3 DNA sequence: TGTGCCAGCAGGGGTCTTGGACAGGGCCTTGAAAAACTGTTTTTT. Its translation is CASRGLGQGLEKLFF.